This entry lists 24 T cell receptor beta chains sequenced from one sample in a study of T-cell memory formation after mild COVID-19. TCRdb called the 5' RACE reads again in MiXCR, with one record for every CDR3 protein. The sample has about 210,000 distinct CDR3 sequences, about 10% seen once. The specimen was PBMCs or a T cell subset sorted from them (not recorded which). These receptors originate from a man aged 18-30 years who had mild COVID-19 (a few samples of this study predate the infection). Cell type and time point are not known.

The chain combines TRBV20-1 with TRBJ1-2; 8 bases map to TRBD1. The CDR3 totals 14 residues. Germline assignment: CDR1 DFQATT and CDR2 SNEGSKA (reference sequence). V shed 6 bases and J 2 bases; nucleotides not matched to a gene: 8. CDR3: CSAPRQGSNYGYTF. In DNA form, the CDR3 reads TGCAGTGCCCCCCGACAGGGGTCCAACTATGGCTACACCTTC.

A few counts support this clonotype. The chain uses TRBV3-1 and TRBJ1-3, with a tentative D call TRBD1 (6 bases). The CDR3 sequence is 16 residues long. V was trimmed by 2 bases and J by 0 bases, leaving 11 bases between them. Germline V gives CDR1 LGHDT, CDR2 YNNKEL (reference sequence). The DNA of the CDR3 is TGTGCCAGCAGCCAACCGACAGGCAGCTCTGGAAACACCATATATTTT. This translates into CASSQPTGSSGNTIYF.

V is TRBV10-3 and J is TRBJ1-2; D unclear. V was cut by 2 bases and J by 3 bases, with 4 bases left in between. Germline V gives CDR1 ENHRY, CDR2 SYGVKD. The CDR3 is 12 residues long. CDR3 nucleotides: TGTGCCATCAGTGAGACCTACTATGGCTACACCTTC. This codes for CAISETYYGYTF.

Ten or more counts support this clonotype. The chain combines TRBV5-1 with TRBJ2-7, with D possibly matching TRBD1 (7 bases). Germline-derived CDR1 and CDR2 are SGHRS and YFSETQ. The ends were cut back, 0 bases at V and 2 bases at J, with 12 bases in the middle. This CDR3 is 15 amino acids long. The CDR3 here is CASSLGQGGPYEQYV. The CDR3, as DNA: TGCGCCAGCAGCTTGGGACAGGGAGGACCCTACGAGCAGTACGTC.

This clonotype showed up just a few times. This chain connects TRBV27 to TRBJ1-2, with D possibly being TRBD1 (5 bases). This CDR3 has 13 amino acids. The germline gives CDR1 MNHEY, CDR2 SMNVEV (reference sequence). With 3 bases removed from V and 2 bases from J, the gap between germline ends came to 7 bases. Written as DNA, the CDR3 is TGTGCCAGCAGTTTGAAGGGGAACTATGGCTACACCTTC. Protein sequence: CASSLKGNYGYTF.

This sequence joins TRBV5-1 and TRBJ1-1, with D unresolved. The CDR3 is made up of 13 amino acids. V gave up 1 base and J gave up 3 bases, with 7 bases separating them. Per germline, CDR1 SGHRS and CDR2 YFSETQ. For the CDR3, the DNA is TGCGCCAGCAGCTTGAAGGCGGACACTGAAGCTTTCTTT. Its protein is CASSLKADTEAFF.

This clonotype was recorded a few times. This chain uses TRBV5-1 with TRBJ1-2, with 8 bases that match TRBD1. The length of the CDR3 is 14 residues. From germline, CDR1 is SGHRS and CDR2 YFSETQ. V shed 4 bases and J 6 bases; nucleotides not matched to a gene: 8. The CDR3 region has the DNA TGCGCCAGCAGCGGGGCCCAGGGGGCTGATGGCTACACCTTC. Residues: CASSGAQGADGYTF.

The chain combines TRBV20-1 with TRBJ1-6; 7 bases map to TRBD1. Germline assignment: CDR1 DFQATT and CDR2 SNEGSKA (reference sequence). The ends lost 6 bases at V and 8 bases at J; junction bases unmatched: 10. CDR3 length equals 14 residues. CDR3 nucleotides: TGCAGTGCCGACAGGGTTGGATTGGATTCACCCCTCCACTTT. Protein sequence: CSADRVGLDSPLHF.

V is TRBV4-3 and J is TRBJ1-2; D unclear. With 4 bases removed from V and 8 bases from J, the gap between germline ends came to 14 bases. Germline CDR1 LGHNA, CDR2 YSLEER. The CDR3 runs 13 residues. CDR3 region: CASSPTLKGGYTF. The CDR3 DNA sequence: TGCGCCAGCAGCCCCACATTGAAGGGAGGCTACACCTTC.

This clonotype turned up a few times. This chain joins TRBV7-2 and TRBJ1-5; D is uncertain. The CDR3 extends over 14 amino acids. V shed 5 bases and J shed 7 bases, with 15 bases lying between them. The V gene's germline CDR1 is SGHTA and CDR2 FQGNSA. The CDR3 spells CASSRTDGRQPQHF. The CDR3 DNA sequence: TGTGCCAGCAGCCGGACCGACGGTCGGCAGCCCCAGCATTTT.

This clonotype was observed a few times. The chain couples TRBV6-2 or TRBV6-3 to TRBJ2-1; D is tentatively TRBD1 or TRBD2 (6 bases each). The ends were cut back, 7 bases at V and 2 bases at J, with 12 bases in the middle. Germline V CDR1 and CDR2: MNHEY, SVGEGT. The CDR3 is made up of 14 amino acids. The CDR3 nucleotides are TGTGCCAGCACAAGACGGGGGCCCTACAATGAGCAGTTCTTC. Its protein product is CASTRRGPYNEQFF.

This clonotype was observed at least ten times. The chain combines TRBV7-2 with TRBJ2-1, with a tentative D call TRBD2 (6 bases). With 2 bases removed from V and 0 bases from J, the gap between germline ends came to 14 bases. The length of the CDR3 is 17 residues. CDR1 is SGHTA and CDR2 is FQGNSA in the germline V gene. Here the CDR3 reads CASSLSFSGSSYNEQFF. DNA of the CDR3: TGTGCCAGCAGCTTAAGTTTTAGCGGAAGCTCCTACAATGAGCAGTTCTTC.

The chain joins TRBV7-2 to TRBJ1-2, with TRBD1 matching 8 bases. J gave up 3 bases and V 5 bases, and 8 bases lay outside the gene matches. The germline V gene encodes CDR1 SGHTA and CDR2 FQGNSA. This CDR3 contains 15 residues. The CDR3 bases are TGTGCCAGCAGCATTCGGACAGGGAGAGACTATGGCTACACCTTC. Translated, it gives CASSIRTGRDYGYTF.

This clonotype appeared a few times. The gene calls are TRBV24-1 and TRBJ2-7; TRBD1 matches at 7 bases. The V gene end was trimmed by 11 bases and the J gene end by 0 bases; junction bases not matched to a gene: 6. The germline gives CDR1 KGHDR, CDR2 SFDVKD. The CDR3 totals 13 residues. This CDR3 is CANIRGSSYEQYF. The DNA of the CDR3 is TGTGCCAACATCAGGGGGAGCTCCTACGAGCAGTACTTC.

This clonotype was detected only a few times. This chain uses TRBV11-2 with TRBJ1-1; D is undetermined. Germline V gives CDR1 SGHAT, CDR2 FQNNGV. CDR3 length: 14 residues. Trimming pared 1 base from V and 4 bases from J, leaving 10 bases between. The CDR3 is CASSLGLRGTEAFF. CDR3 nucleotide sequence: TGTGCCAGCAGCTTAGGGCTGCGCGGCACTGAAGCTTTCTTT.

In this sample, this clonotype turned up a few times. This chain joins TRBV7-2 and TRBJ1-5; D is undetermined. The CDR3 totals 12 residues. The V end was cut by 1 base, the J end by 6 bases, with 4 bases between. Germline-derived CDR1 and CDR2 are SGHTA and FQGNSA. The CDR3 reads CASSLDFQPQHF. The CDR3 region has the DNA TGTGCCAGCAGCTTAGATTTTCAGCCCCAGCATTTT.

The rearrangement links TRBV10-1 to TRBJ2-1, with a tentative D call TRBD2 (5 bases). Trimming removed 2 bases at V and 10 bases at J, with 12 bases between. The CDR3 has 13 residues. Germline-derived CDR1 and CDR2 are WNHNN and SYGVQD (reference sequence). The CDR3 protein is CASSENRRGEQFF. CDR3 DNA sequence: TGCGCCAGCAGTGAGAACCGACGCGGGGAGCAGTTCTTC.

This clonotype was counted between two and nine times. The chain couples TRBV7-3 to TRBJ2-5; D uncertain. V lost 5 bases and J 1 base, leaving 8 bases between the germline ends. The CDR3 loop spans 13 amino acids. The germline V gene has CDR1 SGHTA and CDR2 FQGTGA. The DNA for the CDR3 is TGTGCCAGCAGCCAGACACTCCAAGAGACCCAGTACTTC. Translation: CASSQTLQETQYF.

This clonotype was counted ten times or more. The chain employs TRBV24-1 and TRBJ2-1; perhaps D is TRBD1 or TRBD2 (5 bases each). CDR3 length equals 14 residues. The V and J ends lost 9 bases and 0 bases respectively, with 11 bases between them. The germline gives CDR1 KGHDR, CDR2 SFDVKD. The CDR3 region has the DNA TGTGCCACCGGGGACCGCAGCTCCTACAATGAGCAGTTCTTC. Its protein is CATGDRSSYNEQFF.

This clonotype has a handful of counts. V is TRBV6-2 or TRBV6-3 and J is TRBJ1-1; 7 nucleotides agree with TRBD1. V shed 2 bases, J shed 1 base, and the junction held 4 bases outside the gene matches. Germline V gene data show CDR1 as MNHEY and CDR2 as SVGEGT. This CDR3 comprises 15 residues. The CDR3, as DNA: TGTGCCAGCAGTTACAGGGGGCGTGGGAACACTGAAGCTTTCTTT. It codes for CASSYRGRGNTEAFF.

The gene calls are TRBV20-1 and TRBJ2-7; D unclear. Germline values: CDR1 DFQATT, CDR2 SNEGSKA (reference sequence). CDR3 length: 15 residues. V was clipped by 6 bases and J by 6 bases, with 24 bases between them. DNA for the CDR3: TGCAGTGCCCCGAAATATCAAGGAAAGGGCCCCGAGCAGTACTTC. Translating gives CSAPKYQGKGPEQYF.

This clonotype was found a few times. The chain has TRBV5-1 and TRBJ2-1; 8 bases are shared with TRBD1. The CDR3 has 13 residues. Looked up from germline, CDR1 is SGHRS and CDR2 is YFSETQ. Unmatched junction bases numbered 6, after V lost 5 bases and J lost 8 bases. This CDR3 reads CASRGQGADEQFF. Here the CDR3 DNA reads TGCGCCAGCAGAGGTCAGGGGGCTGATGAGCAGTTCTTC.

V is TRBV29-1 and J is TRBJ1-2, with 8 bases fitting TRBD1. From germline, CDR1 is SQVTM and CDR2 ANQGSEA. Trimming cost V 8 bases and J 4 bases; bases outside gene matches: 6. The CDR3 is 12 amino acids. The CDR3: CSLRQGSYGYTF. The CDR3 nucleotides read TGCAGCTTGAGACAGGGGAGCTATGGCTACACCTTC. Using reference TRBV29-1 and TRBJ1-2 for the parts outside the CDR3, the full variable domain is SAVISQKPSRDICQRGTSLTIQCQVDSQVTMMFWYRQQPGQSLTLIATANQGSEATYESGFVIDKFPISRPNLTFSTLTVSNMSPEDSSIYLCSLRQGSYGYTFGSGTRLTVV.

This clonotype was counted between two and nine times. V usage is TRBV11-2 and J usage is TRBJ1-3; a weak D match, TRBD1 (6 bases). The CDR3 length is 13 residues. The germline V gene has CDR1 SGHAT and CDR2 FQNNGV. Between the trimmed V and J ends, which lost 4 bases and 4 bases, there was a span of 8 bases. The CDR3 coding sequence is TGTGCCAGCAGCTCGGACAGAGGAAACACCATATATTTT. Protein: CASSSDRGNTIYF.